This is a list of T cell receptor beta chains from one sample in a study of cytomegalovirus exposure and HLA in healthy donors. TCRdb's table, derived via immunoSEQ multiplex PCR, lists solely in-frame clones and lacks some. The sample has roughly 100,000 clones, about 69% seen once. Sequencing used PBMCs. The receptors come from a man in his forties in good health and CMV-seronegative. CDR3s include the opening cysteine and the closing phenylalanine or tryptophan. The D gene is left open where the match is weak. Not every row has a clone size; where given, it reads once, few, many or a size class.

clone_size j_call v_call d_call cdr3_nt cdr3_aa
- TRBJ1-2 TRBV7-9 TRBD1 TGTGCCAGCAGCGCCGGGACAGGGGGCGAAAGTGGCTACACCTTC CASSAGTGGESGYTF
once TRBJ1-3 TRBV30 - TGTGCCTGGAACGGCTGGGCCTCTGGAAACACCATATATTTT CAWNGWASGNTIYF
- TRBJ2-1 TRBV5-1 - TGCGCCAGCAGCTTGGGGAGAGACAATGAGCAGTTCTTC CASSLGRDNEQFF
- TRBJ2-1 TRBV7-9 TRBD2 TGTGCCAGCAGCATACGGAGCGGGAGCCATGAGCAGTTCTTC CASSIRSGSHEQFF
- TRBJ2-1 TRBV27 - TGTGCCAGCAGTTTATCTGTGGGAGGTGAGCAGTTCTTC CASSLSVGGEQFF
- TRBJ2-2 TRBV2 TRBD1 TGTGCCAGCAGGGCCAGGGGGCTAAACACCGGGGAGCTGTTTTTT CASRARGLNTGELFF
once TRBJ2-7 TRBV7-9 TRBD1 TGTGCCAGCAGCCGGGACAGGGGGCTGACCTACGAGCAGTACTTC CASSRDRGLTYEQYF
- TRBJ2-7 TRBV5-1 TRBD2 TGCGCCAGCAGCTTGATTTTGAGGGGGCTAGCTAGCGGGAGTAAACGGAACGAGCAGTACTTC CASSLILRGLASGSKRNEQYF
few TRBJ1-2 TRBV6-6 - TGTGCCAGCAGTTATAGCGGGGTGAGCTACACCTTC CASSYSGVSYTF
once TRBJ2-7 TRBV10-3 - TGTGCCATCAGTGAGCGGACAGAGTCCTACGAGCAGTACTTC CAISERTESYEQYF
- TRBJ2-5 TRBV5-1 TRBD1 TGCGCCAGCAGCTTGGTAGGGGGCCCTACGGAGACCCAGTACTTC CASSLVGGPTETQYF
- TRBJ2-6 TRBV2 TRBD1 TGTGCCAGCAATCCGGGACAGACCTCTGGGGCCAACGTCCTGACTTTC CASNPGQTSGANVLTF
- TRBJ2-3 TRBV5-1 - TGCGCCAGCAGCAGACAGGGCACAGATACGCAGTATTTT CASSRQGTDTQYF
few TRBJ2-7 TRBV28 TRBD1 TGTGCCAGCATCGGGACAGGGAGGGAGGGCGAGCAGTACTTC CASIGTGREGEQYF
- TRBJ2-7 TRBV19 TRBD2 TGTGCCAGTAGTAGCGGACTAGCAACCTACGAGCAGTACTTC CASSSGLATYEQYF
- TRBJ1-1 TRBV9 - TGTGCCAGCAGCGTAGTGGGGGCCGGCACTGAAGCTTTCTTT CASSVVGAGTEAFF
- TRBJ1-2 TRBV28 - TGTGCCAGCACAGGGTGGGCCTATGGCTACACCTTC CASTGWAYGYTF
- TRBJ1-1 TRBV7-9 - TGTGCCAGCAGCATAGAGTTTACAAACACTGAAGCTTTCTTT CASSIEFTNTEAFF
- TRBJ2-1 TRBV11-2 - TGTGCCAGCAGTGTCGGGACTGCCCGTAACGATGAGCAGTTCTTC CASSVGTARNDEQFF
once TRBJ1-5 TRBV19 TRBD1 TGTGCCAGTAGTGGAACAGGGGTCCAGCCCCAGCATTTT CASSGTGVQPQHF
- TRBJ2-4 TRBV4-3 TRBD2 TGCGCCAGCAGCCAAGATCGGGGGGGCCTCGGAAACATTCAGTACTTC CASSQDRGGLGNIQYF
- TRBJ1-1 TRBV6-5 - TGTGCCAGCAGTTCAACAGGGAACACTGAAGCTTTCTTT CASSSTGNTEAFF
- TRBJ1-3 TRBV2 TRBD1 TGTGCCAGCAGGGGCAACGACAGGGCTGGAAACACCATATATTTT CASRGNDRAGNTIYF
- TRBJ2-5 TRBV7-9 - TGTGCCAGCAGCCCGGGACTAGGGACAGATTGGGAGACCCAGTACTTC CASSPGLGTDWETQYF
- TRBJ2-7 TRBV4-1 TRBD2 TGCGCCAGCAGCCAAGATCAACCAGCGGGAGAGTCCTACGAGCAGTACTTC CASSQDQPAGESYEQYF
once TRBJ2-2 TRBV7-8 TRBD2 TGTGCCAGCAGCTTAGGGGGGGGTTCGGGGGACACCGGGGAGCTGTTTTTT CASSLGGGSGDTGELFF
few TRBJ1-1 TRBV7-8 - TGTGCCAGCAGCCCCCTAATCCCATCGAACACTGAAGCTTTCTTT CASSPLIPSNTEAFF
- TRBJ2-1 TRBV27 TRBD2 TGTGCCAGCAACCGAGGCGGGGGTCTTGAGCAGTTCTTC CASNRGGGLEQFF
- TRBJ2-6 TRBV29-1 - TGCAGCGCCTTGAGCTCTGGGGCCAACGTCCTGACTTTC CSALSSGANVLTF
- TRBJ2-5 TRBV9 - TGTGCCAGCAGCGCCCCGACGGGTAGAAGCAACCAAGAGACCCAGTACTTC CASSAPTGRSNQETQYF
- TRBJ2-1 TRBV5-1 TRBD2 TGCGCCAGCCTTAAGGACCTAGCGGCCTACAATGAGCAGTTCTTC CASLKDLAAYNEQFF
- TRBJ2-7 TRBV2 - TGTGCCAGCACCGAGGGGGGGGCTGATGAGCAGTACTTC CASTEGGADEQYF
once TRBJ2-7 TRBV9 TRBD2 TGTGCCAGCAGCCTTGGGACTAGCGTGAACGAGCAGTACTTC CASSLGTSVNEQYF
- TRBJ2-3 TRBV23-1 TRBD1 TGCGCCAGCAGTCAAAGGGGGCTGGGGGATACGCAGTATTTT CASSQRGLGDTQYF
- TRBJ2-3 TRBV13 TRBD2 TGTGCCAGCAGCATAAAGGGACTAGCGGGGGTTGTTGGCACAGATACGCAGTATTTT CASSIKGLAGVVGTDTQYF
- TRBJ2-7 TRBV27 TRBD2 TGTGCCAGCAGTTCCGCCCGGGACTATATCTACGAGCAGTACTTC CASSSARDYIYEQYF
- TRBJ2-7 TRBV7-9 - TGTGCCAGCAGCTTAGTCGGCCAGGGGAACTACGAGCAGTACTTC CASSLVGQGNYEQYF
- TRBJ1-5 TRBV6-5 - TGTGCCAGCAGTTATCAGGGCCCGTTTAGCAATCAGCCCCAGCATTTT CASSYQGPFSNQPQHF
- TRBJ2-1 TRBV27 TRBD2 TGTGCCAGCAGCGATAGACTAGCGGGAGGATATGAGCAGTTCTTC CASSDRLAGGYEQFF
few TRBJ2-1 TRBV2 TRBD2 TGTGCCAGCAGTGCGCGGACTAGCCCCCAAGGGAATGAGCAGTTCTTC CASSARTSPQGNEQFF
- TRBJ2-7 TRBV4-3 - TGCGCCAGCAGCCAAGAACAGGGTGGAGTTGAGCAGTACTTC CASSQEQGGVEQYF
few TRBJ2-3 TRBV12-5 TRBD2 TGTGCTAGTGGCAATAGCGGGGATAGCACAGATACGCAGTATTTT CASGNSGDSTDTQYF
- TRBJ2-3 TRBV19 TRBD1 TGTGCCAGCCAACAGGGGGCGGTGGCAGATACGCAGTATTTT CASQQGAVADTQYF
- TRBJ2-3 TRBV7-7 TRBD1 TGTGCTAGCAGCTTAGGCGGCGGGACAGGCCTAAGCATCACAGATACGCAGTATTTT CASSLGGGTGLSITDTQYF
- TRBJ1-6 TRBV7-3 - TGTGCCAGCAGTAATGGAGTGTTTTATAATTCACCCCTCCACTTT CASSNGVFYNSPLHF
- TRBJ1-5 TRBV27 - TGTGCCAGCAGTTCGACAAGAAATCAGCCCCAGCATTTT CASSSTRNQPQHF
- TRBJ2-7 TRBV27 - TGTGCCAGCAGCGACGGACTGAGCTACGAGCAGTACTTC CASSDGLSYEQYF
- TRBJ1-5 TRBV7-8 - TGTGCCAGCAGCTTAGCGATGGCAGGGGGCAATCAGCCCCAGCATTTT CASSLAMAGGNQPQHF
few TRBJ1-5 TRBV6-6 - TGTGCCAGCAGTCACAACCTCAGGGGCGATCAGCCCCAGCATTTT CASSHNLRGDQPQHF
few TRBJ1-2 TRBV6-6 - TGTGCCAGCACCGAACCAGGGTCATGGCGCGGCTACACCTTC CASTEPGSWRGYTF
- TRBJ2-7 TRBV28 TRBD1 TGTGCCAGCGAAAACCCGGGACAGGGGGCTTACGAGCAGTACTTC CASENPGQGAYEQYF
- TRBJ2-4 TRBV5-4 TRBD2 TGTGCCAGCAGCTCAGGACTAGCCGGCAATGGTAACATTCAGTACTTC CASSSGLAGNGNIQYF
- TRBJ2-7 TRBV11-2 - TGTGCCAGCAGCCCCCTTTTCGGGGGAATCGGCGAGCAGTACTTC CASSPLFGGIGEQYF